These 23 T cell receptor beta chains were sequenced from one sample in a study of response to subunit inactivated influenza vaccine. TCRdb fed the RT-PCR reads into MiXCR, producing one record per CDR3 protein. The sample shows 600,000 to 850,000 distinct CDR3 sequences, 12% to 15% of them seen only once. The material sequenced was PBMCs from blood, taken approximately 15 days before vaccination. These receptors were collected from a man in his forties or fifties who received an inactivated influenza vaccine.

This clonotype was picked up many times. J is TRBJ1-6 and V is TRBV7-2; D is uncertain. Per germline, CDR1 SGHTA and CDR2 FQGNSA. Trimming shortened V by 3 bases and J by 7 bases, and 7 bases separated the two germline ends. The CDR3 covers 13 residues. CDR3 nucleotide sequence: TGTGCCAGCAGCTTGTTGGGAAATTCACCCCTCCACTTT. Translated: CASSLLGNSPLHF.

In this sample, this clonotype turned up a few times. The rearrangement uses TRBV20-1 and TRBJ2-7; no definite D call. V lost 0 bases to trimming and J lost 3 bases, with 3 bases between them. Germline V gene sequence: CDR1 DFQATT, CDR2 SNEGSKA (reference sequence). The CDR3 sequence is 11 residues long. CDR3 nucleotide sequence: TGCAGTGCTAGAGAAAGCTACGAGCAGTACTTC. Protein sequence: CSARESYEQYF.

This clonotype was detected only a few times. The V and J genes are TRBV7-2 and TRBJ2-3; the match to TRBD1 covers 9 bases. The germline gives CDR1 SGHTA, CDR2 FQGNSA. The CDR3 length is 16 residues. Trimming took 5 bases from V and 6 from J; bases not matched to a gene: 12. CDR3 DNA: TGTGCCAGCAGCCAGGGCGGGACAGGGAAATCCGATACGCAGTATTTT. This encodes CASSQGGTGKSDTQYF.

This clonotype was detected a few times. This chain connects TRBV7-2 to TRBJ2-4; D is possibly TRBD2 (6 bases). With 3 bases removed from V and 3 bases from J, the gap between germline ends came to 15 bases. The V gene's germline CDR1 is SGHTA and CDR2 FQGNSA. The CDR3 sequence is 16 residues long. The CDR3 is CASSFEGGGGKNIQYF. The DNA for the CDR3 is TGTGCCAGCAGCTTCGAGGGAGGAGGAGGCAAAAACATTCAGTACTTC.

This clonotype was observed a few times. The genes are TRBV29-1 and TRBJ2-1, with D possibly matching TRBD1 (6 bases). Trimming cost V 4 bases and J 2 bases, with 9 bases left between them. The germline gives CDR1 SQVTM, CDR2 ANQGSEA. CDR3 length: 13 residues. The CDR3: CSVGRGTYNEQFF. CDR3 DNA: TGCAGCGTTGGCAGGGGAACCTACAATGAGCAGTTCTTC.

In its sample, this clonotype was seen a few times. The DNA for the CDR3 is TGCGCCAGCAGCTCTTCAGGGGAAAGCAGAAATGAGCAGTTCTTC. It translates to CASSSSGESRNEQFF. The chain carries TRBV5-1 and TRBJ2-1; D possibly corresponds to TRBD1 (6 bases). V was clipped by 3 bases and J by 7 bases, with 17 bases between them. The CDR3 extends over 15 amino acids. Germline values: CDR1 SGHRS, CDR2 YFSETQ.

This sequence joins TRBV7-8 and TRBJ2-5; 8 bases align to TRBD2. Germline values: CDR1 SGHVS, CDR2 FQNEAQ. V was clipped by 6 bases and J by 1 base; unmatched bases: 7. The CDR3 consists of 15 residues. In DNA form, the CDR3 reads TGTGCCAGCAGAAGGGCGGGGGGCTTCCAAGAGACCCAGTACTTC. Its translation: CASRRAGGFQETQYF. Full variable domain (rest looked up from reference TRBV7-8 and TRBJ2-5): GAGVSQSPRYKVAKRGQDVALRCDPISGHVSLFWYQQALGQGPEFLTYFQNEAQLDKSGLPSDRFFAERPEGSVSTLKIQRTQQEDSAVYLCASRRAGGFQETQYFGPGTRLLVL.

This clonotype was detected a few times. The chain has TRBV10-3 and TRBJ2-3; TRBD1 is a possible D gene (6 bases). The CDR3 is 12 residues long. Germline lookup yields CDR1 ENHRY and CDR2 SYGVKD. The V gene lost 6 bases and the J gene lost 5 bases, with 9 bases spanning the gap. CDR3 nucleotide sequence: TGTGCCATCAGCTCAGGGGAAGATACGCAGTATTTT. Its translation: CAISSGEDTQYF.

This clonotype was found a few times. This rearrangement joins TRBV29-1 to TRBJ1-2, with 7 bases that match TRBD1. V shed 3 bases, J shed 5 bases, and the junction held 12 bases outside the gene matches. CDR3 length equals 15 residues. Germline V gene sequence: CDR1 SQVTM, CDR2 ANQGSEA. CDR3 sequence: CSVEGQRGNLYGYTF. CDR3 nucleotides: TGCAGCGTTGAGGGACAGCGGGGAAACCTATATGGCTACACCTTC.

The chain joins TRBV6-5 to TRBJ1-6; D gene unclear. Germline CDR1 reads MNHEY; CDR2 reads SVGAGI. The CDR3 length is 14 residues. Between the trimmed V and J ends, which lost 4 bases and 9 bases, there was a span of 13 bases. The CDR3 protein is CASSSAEMGSPLHF. CDR3 coding DNA: TGTGCCAGCAGTTCGGCGGAGATGGGTTCACCCCTCCACTTT.

As concerns this clonotype: This may be a read error, as it is one base from a much larger clone. The V and J genes are TRBV28 and TRBJ2-7; D call uncertain. Germline assignment: CDR1 MDHEN and CDR2 SYDVKM. The CDR3 has 12 residues. V gave up 2 bases and J gave up 2 bases, with 4 bases separating them. The CDR3 region has the DNA TGTGCCAGCAGTTTAATGCCCTACGAGCAGTACTTC. Amino acid sequence: CASSLMPYEQYF. The full variable domain, with the rest looked up from reference TRBV28 and TRBJ2-7, is DVKVTQSSRYLVKRTGEKVFLECVQDMDHENMFWYRQDPGLGLRLIYFSYDVKMKEKGDIPEGYSVSREKKERFSLILESASTNQTSMYLCASSLMPYEQYFGPGTRLTVT.

This chain links TRBV6-1 with TRBJ2-7, with D perhaps matching TRBD2 (6 bases). Between the trimmed V and J ends, which lost 8 bases and 6 bases, there was a span of 14 bases. The CDR3 contains 12 residues. The germline V gene has CDR1 MNHNS and CDR2 SASEGT. The CDR3 here is CASQVTSSEQYF. In nucleotides, the CDR3 is TGTGCCAGCCAGGTCACTAGCTCCGAGCAGTACTTC.

This clonotype was detected many times. The J gene is TRBJ1-1, the V gene TRBV29-1; D gene uncertain. The CDR3 loop spans 15 amino acids. The germline V gene has CDR1 SQVTM and CDR2 ANQGSEA. Between the trimmed V and J ends, which lost 7 bases and 1 base, there was a span of 19 bases. The CDR3 DNA follows: TGCAGCGCCCCTAGACCGCCGGGAGAGAACACTGAAGCTTTCTTT. Protein: CSAPRPPGENTEAFF.

The table lists this clonotype with a few counts. The chain's CDR3 is CASSVGSGAGIGIQYF. Written as DNA, the CDR3 is TGTGCCAGCAGCGTCGGATCGGGGGCCGGTATAGGCATTCAGTACTTC. The chain employs TRBV9 and TRBJ2-4, with D perhaps TRBD1 or TRBD2 (6 bases each). The V and J ends lost 2 bases and 9 bases respectively, with 21 bases between them. The CDR3 totals 16 residues. Germline CDR1 is SGDLS and CDR2 is YYNGEE.

V gene TRBV10-3 combines with J gene TRBJ2-7, with TRBD1 matching over 9 bases. Trimming took 5 bases from V and 5 from J; bases not matched to a gene: 10. The CDR3 has 15 residues. The V gene's germline CDR1 is ENHRY and CDR2 SYGVKD. CDR3 protein: CAISSTTGTGNEQYF. The CDR3 coding sequence is TGTGCCATCAGTTCCACCACCGGGACAGGGAACGAGCAGTACTTC.

This chain joins TRBV23-1 and TRBJ2-2, with D unresolved. TRBV23-1 belongs to the ORF category, with a function that is uncertain. V was shortened by 2 bases and J by 3 bases, with 7 bases between the two germline ends. The CDR3 runs 14 residues. The CDR3 bases are TGCGCCAGCAGTCAAAGGCCAGACACCGGGGAGCTGTTTTTT. Translation: CASSQRPDTGELFF.

The chain couples TRBV11-2 to TRBJ2-1, with TRBD2 matching 12 bases. Germline V gene data show CDR1 as SGHAT and CDR2 as FQNNGV. V dropped 5 bases and J dropped 6; count of bases not matched to a gene: 17. CDR3 length equals 19 residues. The CDR3 loop is CASSKIPGWGLAGSNEQFF. The DNA for the CDR3 is TGTGCCAGCAGCAAGATCCCAGGGTGGGGACTAGCGGGCAGCAATGAGCAGTTCTTC.

Details on this clonotype: One end of the junction varies from germline; a read error may be responsible. The gene calls are TRBV7-7 and TRBJ2-1, with D perhaps matching TRBD1 (5 bases). CDR3 length: 14 residues. Germline lookup yields CDR1 SSHAT and CDR2 FNYEAQ (reference sequence). CDR3 sequence (DNA): TGTGCTAGCAGCTTAGGGCAGGGTGGCCATGAGCAGTTCTTC. It specifies CASSLGQGGHEQFF.

The rearrangement uses TRBV4-2 and TRBJ2-7, with D hard to call. The length of the CDR3 is 14 residues. CDR1 and CDR2 (germline): LGHNA, YNFKEQ. Trimming took 0 bases from V and 1 from J, leaving 7 bases between them. DNA for the CDR3: TGTGCCAGCAGCCAAGATGGCCGTTCCTACGAGCAGTACTTC. This translates into CASSQDGRSYEQYF.

This chain connects TRBV3-1 to TRBJ1-6, with D unresolved. V was trimmed by 2 bases and J by 0 bases, leaving 8 bases between them. CDR3 size: 16 residues. CDR1 and CDR2 from the germline V gene are LGHDT and YNNKEL (reference sequence). The CDR3 sequence: CASSQWESSYNSPLHF. CDR3 sequence (DNA): TGTGCCAGCAGCCAATGGGAGAGCTCCTATAATTCACCCCTCCACTTT.

This clonotype showed up many times. V usage is TRBV9 and J usage is TRBJ2-7; 10 positions match TRBD2. The V segment lost 0 bases and the J segment 4 bases; nucleotides outside the gene matches: 7. Germline CDR1 SGDLS, CDR2 YYNGEE. This CDR3 has 16 residues. CDR3 protein: CASSVEASGSVYEQYF. The CDR3 DNA reads TGTGCCAGCAGCGTAGAGGCTAGCGGGAGTGTTTACGAGCAGTACTTC.

In its sample, this clonotype was seen a few times. V usage is TRBV29-1 and J usage is TRBJ2-3, with D possibly called TRBD1 or TRBD2 (6 bases each). The CDR3 has 16 residues. Germline CDR1 SQVTM, CDR2 ANQGSEA. V dropped 8 bases and J dropped 0 bases, with 21 bases sitting between them. CDR3 bases: TGCAGCCTCAGGAGGGCAGGGGACTCTAGCACAGATACGCAGTATTTT. Its translation: CSLRRAGDSSTDTQYF.

The V and J genes are TRBV6-2 or TRBV6-3 and TRBJ1-5; 8 bases line up with TRBD1. This CDR3 has 16 amino acids. Germline CDR1 MNHEY, CDR2 SVGEGT. The junction had 8 bases not matched to a gene; V was cut back by 6 bases and J by 1 base. In DNA, the CDR3 is TGTGCCAGCAGAACGGACAGGGACCTGAGCAATCAGCCCCAGCATTTT. Protein sequence: CASRTDRDLSNQPQHF.